This T cell receptor (beta chain) derives from a study of CD8+CD57+ T cells in acquired aplastic anemia. On the study more broadly: Yields of DNA that came from sorted CD4+ and CD8+ cells averaged about 2.9 ug.

CDR1 is DFQATT and CDR2 is SNEGSKA in the germline V gene (reference sequence). The CDR3 is made up of 14 amino acids. Findings of the study overall: Shared by patients and controls, twenty-nine CD8+ CDR3s were abundant in patients.

This clonotype was seen a few times. As yet, its antigen is unknown. Its ends do not fully match the called genes, so a read error is possible. Only patients with CD8+CD57+ cell expansion on flow cytometry were chosen for sequencing. Patients uniformly had severe acquired aplastic anemia. At the time of blood sampling, patients had not yet received any therapy. CDR3 and TCR beta VDJ profiling relied on genomic DNA as the template. TCRdb reprocessed the reads via MiXCR and lists one record per CDR3 protein. The sample yields roughly 200,000 distinct CDR3 sequences, over 55% seen once. The chain joins TRBV20-1 to TRBJ1-4, with 7 nucleotides matching TRBD1. The TCR originated in a human donor with aplastic anemia. Sequencing used sorted CD4+, CD8+, or CD8+CD57+ T cells (not recorded which) from PBMCs. CDR3 nucleotides: TGCAGTGCCCCTCCCCTCCGCCCTGCGGACAGGACTGTCTTT. Amino acids: CSAPPLRPADRTVF.